The clone carrying this T cell receptor (beta chain) has a handful of counts. The antigen remains undetermined. 5'RACE with constant-segment primers yielded barcoded, UMI-tagged TCR alpha and TCR beta cDNA libraries. TCRdb reprocessed the 5' RACE reads with MiXCR, giving one entry per CDR3 protein. The sample yields some 160,000 distinct CDR3 sequences, roughly 31% seen once. The length of the CDR3 is 16 residues. V was pared by 0 bases and J by 4 bases, with 3 bases of the junction left unmatched. Germline V gene lookup returns CDR1 SGHNT and CDR2 YENEEA. The sample is drawn from a study of T-cell memory formation after mild COVID-19. Study-wide context: The two donors had largely donor-specific TCR clusters.

Overall study findings and caveats: A subset of responding clones appeared in pre-infection memory, suggesting cross-reactive memory joined. Shrinking CD4+ clones resided mostly in CM and EM, and CD8+ ones in EMRA.

Material: PBMCs or a T cell subset sorted from them (not recorded which). This receptor was identified in an adult woman who had mild COVID-19 (a few samples of this study predate the infection). Cell type and time point are not known. The genes are TRBV11-3 and TRBJ2-1; 10 positions agree with TRBD2. CDR3 nucleotide sequence: TGTGCCAGCAGCTTAGAGGCTAGCGGGAGTTACAATGAGCAGTTCTTC. It encodes CASSLEASGSYNEQFF. The full variable domain, completed using reference TRBV11-3 and TRBJ2-1, is EAGVVQSPRYKIIEKKQPVAFWCNPISGHNTLYWYLQNLGQGPELLIRYENEEAVDDSQLPKDRFSAERLKGVDSTLKIQPAELGDSAVYLCASSLEASGSYNEQFFGPGTRLTVL.